These 31 T cell receptor beta chains were all obtained from the same sample, sequenced in a study of T-cell reconstitution after alpha-beta-depleted transplantation in children. Unique molecular identifiers featured in how the TCRbeta library was prepared. MiXCR, applied by TCRdb to the PCR reads, yields one record per CDR3 protein. The sample contains approximately 590,000 distinct CDR3 sequences, 10% to 13% of which appear only once. The sample here was PBMCs from the stem cell graft donor, taken from the stem cell graft. The receptors were gathered from a human donor who donated a stem cell graft to a child with acute myeloid leukemia.

The V call is TRBV9, the J call TRBJ2-1, with D perhaps matching TRBD2 (6 bases). Trimming took 4 bases from V and 3 from J, leaving 14 bases between them. Germline CDR1 and CDR2: SGDLS and YYNGEE. This CDR3 is 15 amino acids long. CDR3 region: CASSTGDQNYNEQFF. The CDR3 DNA follows: TGTGCCAGCAGCACGGGGGACCAAAACTACAATGAGCAGTTCTTC.

The chain combines TRBV30 with TRBJ2-1; TRBD1 aligns across 9 bases. CDR1 GTSNPN and CDR2 SVGIG come from the germline V gene (reference sequence). Trimming took 2 bases from V and 12 from J; bases not matched to a gene: 5. The CDR3 is 12 amino acids. The CDR3 region is CAWSPDRGLQFF. The CDR3 DNA follows: TGTGCCTGGAGTCCTGACAGGGGGTTGCAGTTCTTC.

In its sample, this clonotype was seen a few times. This chain joins TRBV5-1 and TRBJ2-1; 11 bases are shared with TRBD2. From germline, CDR1 is SGHRS and CDR2 YFSETQ. The ends lost 3 bases at V and 6 bases at J; junction bases unmatched: 8. CDR3 size: 16 residues. For the CDR3, the DNA is TGCGCCAGCAGCTATCGGGTAGCGGGAGGGCCCAATGAGCAGTTCTTC. Amino acid sequence: CASSYRVAGGPNEQFF.

This clonotype was seen a few times. The J gene is TRBJ2-4, the V gene TRBV7-9; D is perhaps TRBD2 (5 bases). Trimming shortened V by 5 bases and J by 0 bases, and 17 bases separated the two germline ends. Germline-derived CDR1 and CDR2 are SEHNR and FQNEAQ (reference sequence). CDR3 length: 17 residues. The CDR3 region has the DNA TGTGCCAGCAGCCCCACCGGGGAGACCCTAGCCAAAAACATTCAGTACTTC. Translation: CASSPTGETLAKNIQYF.

This chain links TRBV6-2 or TRBV6-3 with TRBJ2-1; 8 nucleotides align to TRBD2. Germline CDR1 MNHEY, CDR2 SVGEGT. With V trimmed by 1 base and J by 5 bases, 10 bases remained unmatched. The CDR3 runs 17 residues. CDR3 coding DNA: TGTGCCAGCAGTTACTTACCCGGGACTAGTAGGAACAATGAGCAGTTCTTC. Translation gives CASSYLPGTSRNNEQFF.

This clonotype has at least ten counts. J is TRBJ2-1 and V is TRBV6-5, with 12 bases matching TRBD2. The germline gives CDR1 MNHEY, CDR2 SVGAGI. This CDR3 has 12 residues. Unmatched junction bases numbered 2, after V lost 10 bases and J lost 7 bases. The CDR3 DNA reads as TGTGCCACCACTAGCGGGAGGAATGAGCAGTTCTTC. Amino acid sequence: CATTSGRNEQFF.

This chain links TRBV20-1 with TRBJ2-5; D may be TRBD1 (6 bases). V was shortened by 1 base and J by 5 bases, with 11 bases between the two germline ends. The CDR3 runs 13 residues. CDR1 is DFQATT and CDR2 is SNEGSKA in the germline V gene (reference sequence). The CDR3 reads CSARVQGLETQYF. The CDR3 DNA sequence: TGCAGTGCTAGAGTACAGGGATTGGAGACCCAGTACTTC.

The chain combines TRBV7-2 with TRBJ2-7, with 10 bases lining up with TRBD1. Germline V gene data show CDR1 as SGHTA and CDR2 as FQGNSA. The CDR3 spans 15 residues. The V segment lost 6 bases and the J segment 5 bases; nucleotides outside the gene matches: 10. The DNA for the CDR3 is TGTGCCAGCAGTTTAACCGGGACAGGGGTCCACGAGCAGTACTTC. Translation gives CASSLTGTGVHEQYF. Based on the CDR3 plus reference TRBV7-2 and TRBJ2-7, the full variable domain is GAGVSQSPSNKVTEKGKDVELRCDPISGHTALYWYRQSLGQGLEFLIYFQGNSAPDKSGLPSDRFSAERTGGSVSTLTIQRTQQEDSAVYLCASSLTGTGVHEQYFGPGTRLTVT.

This clonotype occurred many times. The chain uses TRBV12-3 or TRBV12-4 and TRBJ1-5, with a tentative D call TRBD1 (5 bases). The CDR3 length is 14 residues. V was shortened by 2 bases and J by 5 bases, with 10 bases between the two germline ends. The CDR3 sequence is CASSLSAGYQPQHF. In DNA form, the CDR3 reads TGTGCCAGCAGTTTATCTGCAGGGTATCAGCCCCAGCATTTT.

This clonotype was found many times. The chain combines TRBV7-2 with TRBJ2-1; D not resolved. The V end lost 0 bases, the J end lost 2 bases, and 8 bases lay between the germline ends. The CDR3 is 15 amino acids. Germline values: CDR1 SGHTA, CDR2 FQGNSA. CDR3 in DNA: TGTGCCAGCAGCTTAGCGTTTAGCACCTACAATGAGCAGTTCTTC. Translated: CASSLAFSTYNEQFF.

Only a few counts were recorded for this clonotype. J is TRBJ2-7 and V is TRBV6-1, with 11 bases aligning to TRBD1. The CDR3 loop spans 15 amino acids. The J segment lost 1 base and the V segment lost 6 bases, leaving 5 bases of the junction unmatched. Germline V gives CDR1 MNHNS, CDR2 SASEGT. The CDR3 DNA is TGTGCCAGCAGGATCCGGGACAGGGGGTCCTACGAGCAGTACTTC. Protein: CASRIRDRGSYEQYF.

The chain uses TRBV9 and TRBJ1-1; no reliable D call. The V and J ends lost 3 bases and 7 bases respectively, with 13 bases between them. Germline CDR1 is SGDLS and CDR2 is YYNGEE. The CDR3 length is 13 residues. The chain's CDR3 is CASSERPGGEAFF. CDR3 DNA: TGTGCCAGCAGCGAGAGACCGGGTGGTGAAGCTTTCTTT.

There are many counts of this clonotype. The rearrangement links TRBV6-4 to TRBJ2-1; 7 bases are shared with TRBD2. V lost 3 bases and J lost 7; bases outside the gene matches: 9. The CDR3 runs 15 residues. The germline gives CDR1 MRHNA, CDR2 SNTAGT. Here the CDR3 DNA reads TGTGCCAGCAGTGATATGGGCGGGAGTTTGAATGAGCAGTTCTTC. This encodes CASSDMGGSLNEQFF.

The table lists this clonotype with many counts. The V gene is TRBV20-1, the J gene TRBJ2-1; 13 bases line up with TRBD2. The CDR3 consists of 16 residues. The V and J ends lost 1 base and 6 bases, in that order; junction bases with no gene match: 6. CDR1 DFQATT and CDR2 SNEGSKA come from the germline V gene (reference sequence). The CDR3 reads CSARVRGTSGINEQFF. CDR3 DNA: TGCAGTGCTAGAGTCCGCGGGACTAGCGGGATCAATGAGCAGTTCTTC.

This clonotype was observed at least ten times. The rearrangement links TRBV7-2 to TRBJ2-2; D is possibly TRBD2 (6 bases). Germline CDR1 is SGHTA and CDR2 is FQGNSA. Trimming stripped 3 bases from V and 4 bases from J, with 12 bases between. The CDR3 runs to 15 residues. For the CDR3, the DNA is TGTGCCAGCAGCTTCGCGGCGGGACTCACCGGGGAGCTGTTTTTT. This translates into CASSFAAGLTGELFF.

This clonotype came up many times. This sequence joins TRBV12-3 or TRBV12-4 and TRBJ2-3; 9 bases line up with TRBD2. The CDR3 extends over 14 amino acids. Unmatched junction bases numbered 3, after V lost 6 bases and J lost 2 bases. CDR3 in amino acids: CASRPSGVTDTQYF. Here the CDR3 DNA reads TGTGCCAGCAGGCCTAGCGGGGTCACAGATACGCAGTATTTT.

This clonotype has just a few counts. The chain uses TRBV12-3 or TRBV12-4 and TRBJ2-1; tentatively, D is TRBD2 (6 bases). The V and J ends lost 10 bases and 15 bases respectively, with 22 bases between them. This CDR3 region has 12 residues. The CDR3 reads CATRGSGFTRFF. CDR3 DNA: TGTGCCACCCGTGGGAGCGGGTTCACCCGGTTCTTC.

V gene TRBV4-3 combines with J gene TRBJ1-2; 7 nucleotides match TRBD1. V dropped 0 bases and J dropped 9; count of bases not matched to a gene: 7. CDR3 length: 14 amino acids. CDR1 is LGHNA and CDR2 is YSLEER in the germline V gene. Here the CDR3 reads CASSQDTGTVSYTF. CDR3 bases: TGCGCCAGCAGCCAAGATACCGGGACAGTCAGCTACACCTTC.

This clonotype occurred many times. The CDR3 protein is CSASLPGLVFNYGYTF. The DNA for the CDR3 is TGCAGTGCTAGTTTGCCGGGACTAGTTTTTAACTATGGCTACACCTTC. The J gene is TRBJ1-2, the V gene TRBV20-1; possible D gene TRBD1, 5 bases. Deletions cut 3 bases from V and 1 base from J, with 18 bases between. CDR3 size: 16 residues. From germline, CDR1 is DFQATT and CDR2 SNEGSKA (reference sequence).

This clonotype occurred a few times. This chain uses TRBV7-2 with TRBJ2-5; TRBD1 might be the D (5 bases). From germline, CDR1 is SGHTA and CDR2 FQGNSA. The CDR3 is made up of 14 amino acids. Trimming shortened V by 6 bases and J by 4 bases, and 15 bases separated the two germline ends. The CDR3, as DNA: TGTGCCAGCAGTCTCTCCCAGGGAACAGAGACCCAGTACTTC. As protein: CASSLSQGTETQYF.

Concerning this clonotype: The limits of the CDR3 on the DNA are not certain, so only TCRdb's listed CDR3 is given. The chain employs TRBV15 and TRBJ1-4; the table gives TRBD1 as D, unverified against the DNA. The CDR3 extends over 17 residues, inclusive of both ends. Per germline, CDR1 LNHNV and CDR2 YYDKDF (reference sequence). The CDR3 loop is CATSSDRTGPQTKNCFF.

This clonotype was seen many times. The CDR3 loop reads CSLPVGETQYF. For the CDR3, the DNA is TGCAGCCTCCCAGTAGGAGAGACCCAGTACTTC. The chain couples TRBV29-1 to TRBJ2-5; D is undetermined. The CDR3 consists of 11 residues. V gave up 8 bases and J gave up 4 bases, with 11 bases separating them. CDR1 is SQVTM and CDR2 is ANQGSEA in the germline V gene.

This rearrangement joins TRBV20-1 to TRBJ2-1, with 10 bases that match TRBD1. This CDR3 has 14 residues. Unmatched junction bases numbered 9, after V lost 6 bases and J lost 7 bases. The germline V gene encodes CDR1 DFQATT and CDR2 SNEGSKA (reference sequence). CDR3 loop: CSALDRGYGNEQFF. CDR3 nucleotides: TGCAGTGCGTTGGACAGGGGGTATGGTAATGAGCAGTTCTTC.

On this clonotype: This may be a read error: a much more frequent sequence differs by one nucleotide. V usage is TRBV10-1 and J usage is TRBJ1-5; 7 positions match TRBD1. The CDR3 contains 14 residues. The germline V gene has CDR1 WNHNN and CDR2 SYGVQD (reference sequence). After removal of 7 bases from V and 3 bases from J, the junction contained 6 bases not matched to a gene. CDR3: CASTGTDYNQPQHF. The CDR3 coding sequence is TGCGCCAGCACTGGGACAGATTACAATCAGCCCCAGCATTTT.

The chain combines TRBV28 with TRBJ1-3, with D possibly TRBD1 on 5 matching bases. V was cut by 4 bases and J by 0 bases, with 16 bases left in between. This CDR3 spans 17 amino acids. Looked up from germline, CDR1 is MDHEN and CDR2 is SYDVKM. Written as DNA, the CDR3 is TGTGCCAGCAGTTACCTTGGGGGAACTTCCTCTGGAAACACCATATATTTT. This sequence encodes CASSYLGGTSSGNTIYF.

This clonotype was counted at least ten times. This sequence joins TRBV4-1 and TRBJ2-4; 9 positions match TRBD2. The CDR3 has 19 amino acids. V shed 4 bases and J 1 base; nucleotides not matched to a gene: 14. The germline gives CDR1 MGHRA, CDR2 YSYEKL. CDR3 loop: CASSLVASGIGFAKNIQYF. Here the CDR3 DNA reads TGCGCCAGCAGCCTGGTGGCTAGCGGGATAGGGTTCGCCAAAAACATTCAGTACTTC.

This chain uses TRBV28 with TRBJ1-6, with D hard to call. Trimming cost V 7 bases and J 3 bases, with 13 bases left between them. This CDR3 contains 15 residues. CDR1 is MDHEN, CDR2 SYDVKM, per germline. CDR3 residues: CASTERQVYNSPLHF. The CDR3 nucleotides are TGTGCCAGCACGGAACGGCAGGTCTATAATTCACCCCTCCACTTT.

V is TRBV5-1 and J is TRBJ2-3; D ambiguous. The CDR3 covers 14 residues. Trimming shortened V by 1 base and J by 2 bases, and 8 bases separated the two germline ends. The germline V gene encodes CDR1 SGHRS and CDR2 YFSETQ. CDR3 bases: TGCGCCAGCAGCTTGCTGCCTCTCACAGATACGCAGTATTTT. This translates into CASSLLPLTDTQYF. Combining the CDR3 with reference TRBV5-1 and TRBJ2-3 gives the whole variable domain KAGVTQTPRYLIKTRGQQVTLSCSPISGHRSVSWYQQTPGQGLQFLFEYFSETQRNKGNFPGRFSGRQFSNSRSEMNVSTLELGDSALYLCASSLLPLTDTQYFGPGTRLTVL.

This clonotype showed up just a few times. The chain carries TRBV6-2 or TRBV6-3 and TRBJ1-4; 7 nucleotides line up with TRBD1. CDR3 length: 15 amino acids. V gave up 8 bases and J gave up 6 bases; unmatched junction bases: 12. Germline lookup yields CDR1 MNHEY and CDR2 SVGEGT. CDR3 sequence reads: CASRVQGQADEKLFF. Here the CDR3 DNA reads TGTGCCAGCCGAGTCCAAGGACAGGCGGATGAAAAACTGTTTTTT.

This clonotype was recorded a few times. The chain carries TRBV6-1 and TRBJ2-1; D is possibly TRBD2 (5 bases). The CDR3 covers 14 residues. Trimming cost V 6 bases and J 1 base, with 10 bases left between them. Per germline, CDR1 MNHNS and CDR2 SASEGT. The CDR3 reads CASRTGWSYNEQFF. The CDR3 DNA follows: TGTGCCAGCAGGACGGGGTGGTCCTACAATGAGCAGTTCTTC.

This clonotype was found many times. The chain couples TRBV7-9 to TRBJ2-7; D perhaps matches TRBD2 (5 bases). The CDR3 loop spans 15 amino acids. Per the germline V gene, CDR1 is SEHNR and CDR2 is FQNEAQ (reference sequence). The V gene lost 5 bases and the J gene lost 0 bases, with 14 bases spanning the gap. The CDR3 here is CASSASGISSYEQYF. DNA of the CDR3: TGTGCCAGCAGCGCATCCGGGATATCCTCCTACGAGCAGTACTTC.